The 5 T cell receptor beta chains below come from one sample, sequenced in a study of T cell repertoires in cytomegalovirus infection. Their recognized antigens are unknown. A single record per CDR3 protein comes from TCRdb applying MiXCR to the reads. Seen here are about 500,000 distinct CDR3 sequences, around 35% observed once, and the top ten hold roughly 16%. The sequencing here drew on cultured PBMCs, taken from culture after CMV antigen stimulation. The receptors here all came from a human donor in good health (CMV status not recorded). Some clones in this sample may be carry-over from other donors' samples.

The chain is built from TRBV7-3 and TRBJ2-1, with 9 positions matching TRBD2. The CDR3 is 16 residues long. V shed 1 base, J shed 6 bases, and the junction held 7 bases outside the gene matches. Germline CDR1 SGHTA, CDR2 FQGTGA. Written as DNA, the CDR3 is TGTGCCAGCAGCTTAATAAGGCGGGAGGGCCGCAATGAGCAGTTCTTC. Translation gives CASSLIRREGRNEQFF.

The sample holds many counts of this clonotype. This rearrangement joins TRBV7-2 to TRBJ2-1; 9 nucleotides align to TRBD2. J gave up 9 bases and V 1 base, and 10 bases lay outside the gene matches. Germline V gene sequence: CDR1 SGHTA, CDR2 FQGNSA. CDR3 length equals 16 residues. The CDR3 protein is CASSLGGRAGRAEQFF. The DNA of the CDR3 is TGTGCCAGCAGCTTAGGCGGGAGGGCCGGTAGAGCTGAGCAGTTCTTC.

This clonotype was found many times. This rearrangement joins TRBV7-6 to TRBJ2-7; TRBD2 is a possible D gene (6 bases). V lost 5 bases and J 0 bases, leaving 14 bases between the germline ends. CDR3 length: 15 amino acids. Germline V CDR1 and CDR2: SGHVS, FNYEAQ. CDR3 in DNA: TGTGCCAGCAGCATCAATAGCGGAATCTCCTACGAGCAGTACTTC. This gives the protein CASSINSGISYEQYF.

The J gene is TRBJ2-3, the V gene TRBV4-3; TRBD2 matches at 7 bases. Germline trimming cut 3 bases from V and 6 bases from J; bases unmatched to any gene: 9. CDR1 is LGHNA, CDR2 YSLEER, per germline. The CDR3 covers 15 residues. CDR3 protein: CASSHVGEGLDTQYF. CDR3 DNA: TGCGCCAGCAGCCATGTCGGGGAGGGCCTGGATACGCAGTATTTT.

The chain couples TRBV2 to TRBJ2-2; 16 nucleotides match TRBD2. The CDR3 is made up of 16 amino acids. J gave up 6 bases and V 8 bases, and 6 bases lay outside the gene matches. Germline CDR1 reads SNHLY; CDR2 reads FYNNEI. The CDR3 spells CASFGTSGRAAGELFF. In DNA form, the CDR3 reads TGTGCCAGCTTTGGGACTAGCGGGAGGGCCGCCGGGGAGCTGTTTTTT.